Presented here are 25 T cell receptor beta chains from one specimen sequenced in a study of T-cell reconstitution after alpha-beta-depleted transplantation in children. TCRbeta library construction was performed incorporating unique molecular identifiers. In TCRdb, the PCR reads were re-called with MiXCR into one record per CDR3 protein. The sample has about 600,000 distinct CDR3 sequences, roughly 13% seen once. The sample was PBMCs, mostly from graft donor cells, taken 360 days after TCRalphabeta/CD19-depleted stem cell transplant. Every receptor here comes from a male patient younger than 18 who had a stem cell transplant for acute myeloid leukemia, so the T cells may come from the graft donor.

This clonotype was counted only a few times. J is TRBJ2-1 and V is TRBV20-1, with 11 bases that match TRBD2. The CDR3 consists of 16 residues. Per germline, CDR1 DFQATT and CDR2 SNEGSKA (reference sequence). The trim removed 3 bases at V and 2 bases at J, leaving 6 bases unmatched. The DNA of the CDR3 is TGCAGTGCTAGCCCCGGACTAGCGGGTCCCTACAATGAGCAGTTCTTC. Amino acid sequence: CSASPGLAGPYNEQFF.

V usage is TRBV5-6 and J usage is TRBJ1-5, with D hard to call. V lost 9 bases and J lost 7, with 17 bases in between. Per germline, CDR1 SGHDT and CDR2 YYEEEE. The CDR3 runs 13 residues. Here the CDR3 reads CAMGRGTQQPQHF. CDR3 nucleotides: TGTGCCATGGGCCGCGGTACACAACAGCCCCAGCATTTT.

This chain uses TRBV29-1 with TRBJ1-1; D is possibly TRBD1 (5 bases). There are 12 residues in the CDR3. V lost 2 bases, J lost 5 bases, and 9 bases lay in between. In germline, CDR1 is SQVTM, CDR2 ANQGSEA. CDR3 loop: CSVERRGTEAFF. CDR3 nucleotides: TGCAGCGTTGAACGAAGGGGAACTGAAGCTTTCTTT.

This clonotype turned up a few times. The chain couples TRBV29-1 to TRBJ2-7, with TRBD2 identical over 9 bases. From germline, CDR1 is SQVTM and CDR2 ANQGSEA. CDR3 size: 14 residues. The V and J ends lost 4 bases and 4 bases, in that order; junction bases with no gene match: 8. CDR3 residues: CSVGGAGGEYEQYF. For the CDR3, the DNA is TGCAGCGTTGGGGGTGCGGGAGGGGAGTACGAGCAGTACTTC.

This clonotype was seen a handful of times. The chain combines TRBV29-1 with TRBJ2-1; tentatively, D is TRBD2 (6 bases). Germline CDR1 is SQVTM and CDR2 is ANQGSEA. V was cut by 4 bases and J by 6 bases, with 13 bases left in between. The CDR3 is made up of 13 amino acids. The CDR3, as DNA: TGCAGCGTTGCGGGAGCGGGCACCAATGAGCAGTTCTTC. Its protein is CSVAGAGTNEQFF.

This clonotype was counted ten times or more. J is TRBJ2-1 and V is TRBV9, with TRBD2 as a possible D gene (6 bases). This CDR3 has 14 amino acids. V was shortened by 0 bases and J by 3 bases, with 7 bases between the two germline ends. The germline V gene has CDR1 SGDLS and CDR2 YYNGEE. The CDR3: CASSVGGVYNEQFF. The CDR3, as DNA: TGTGCCAGCAGCGTAGGCGGGGTCTACAATGAGCAGTTCTTC. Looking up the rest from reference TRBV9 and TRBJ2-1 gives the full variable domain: DSGVTQTPKHLITATGQRVTLRCSPRSGDLSVYWYQQSLDQGLQFLIQYYNGEERAKGNILERFSAQQFPDLHSELNLSSLELGDSALYFCASSVGGVYNEQFFGPGTRLTVL.

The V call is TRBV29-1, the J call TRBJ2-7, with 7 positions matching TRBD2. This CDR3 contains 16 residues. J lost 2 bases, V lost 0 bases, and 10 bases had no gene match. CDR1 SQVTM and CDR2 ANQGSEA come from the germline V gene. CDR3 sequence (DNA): TGCAGCGTTGAAGATCAAAGTGGCGGGGGTACCTACGAGCAGTACTTC. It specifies CSVEDQSGGGTYEQYF.

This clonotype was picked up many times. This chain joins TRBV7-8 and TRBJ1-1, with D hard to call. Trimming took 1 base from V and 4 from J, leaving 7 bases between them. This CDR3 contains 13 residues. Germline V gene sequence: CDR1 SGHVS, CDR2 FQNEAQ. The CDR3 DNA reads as TGTGCCAGCAGCTTAGGCCCTGCCACTGAAGCTTTCTTT. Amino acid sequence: CASSLGPATEAFF.

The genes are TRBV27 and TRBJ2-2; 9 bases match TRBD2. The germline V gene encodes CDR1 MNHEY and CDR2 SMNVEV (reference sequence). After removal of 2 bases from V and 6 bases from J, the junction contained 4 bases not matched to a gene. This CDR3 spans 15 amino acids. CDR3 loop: CASSLRASGAGELFF. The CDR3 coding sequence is TGTGCCAGCAGTTTAAGGGCTAGCGGGGCCGGGGAGCTGTTTTTT.

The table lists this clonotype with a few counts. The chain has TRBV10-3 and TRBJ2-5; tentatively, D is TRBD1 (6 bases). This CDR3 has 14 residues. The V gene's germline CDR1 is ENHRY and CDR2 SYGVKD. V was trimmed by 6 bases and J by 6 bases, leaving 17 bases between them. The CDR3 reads CAISQTGGPKTQYF. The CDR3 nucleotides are TGTGCCATCAGCCAGACAGGCGGCCCGAAGACCCAGTACTTC.

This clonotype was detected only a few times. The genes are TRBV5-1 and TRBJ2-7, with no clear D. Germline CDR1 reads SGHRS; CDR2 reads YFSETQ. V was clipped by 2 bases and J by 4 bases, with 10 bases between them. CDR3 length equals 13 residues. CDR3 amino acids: CASSFTDLYEQYF. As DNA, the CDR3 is TGCGCCAGCAGCTTTACGGACCTATACGAGCAGTACTTC.

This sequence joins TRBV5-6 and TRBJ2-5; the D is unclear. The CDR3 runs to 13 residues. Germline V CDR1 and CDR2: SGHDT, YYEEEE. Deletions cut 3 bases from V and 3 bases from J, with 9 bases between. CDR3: CASSWWVEETQYF. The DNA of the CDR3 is TGTGCCAGCAGCTGGTGGGTGGAAGAGACCCAGTACTTC.

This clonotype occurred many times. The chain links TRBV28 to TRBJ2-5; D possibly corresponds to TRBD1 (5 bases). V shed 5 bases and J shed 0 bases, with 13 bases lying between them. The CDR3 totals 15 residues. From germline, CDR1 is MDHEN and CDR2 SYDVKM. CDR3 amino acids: CASSQTTGHQETQYF. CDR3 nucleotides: TGTGCCAGCAGTCAGACCACAGGCCACCAAGAGACCCAGTACTTC.

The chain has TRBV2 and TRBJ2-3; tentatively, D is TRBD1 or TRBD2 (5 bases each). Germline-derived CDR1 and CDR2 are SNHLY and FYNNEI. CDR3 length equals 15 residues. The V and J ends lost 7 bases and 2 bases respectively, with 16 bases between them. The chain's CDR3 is CASKGFGGNTDTQYF. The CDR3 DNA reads TGTGCCAGCAAAGGGTTTGGGGGAAACACAGATACGCAGTATTTT.

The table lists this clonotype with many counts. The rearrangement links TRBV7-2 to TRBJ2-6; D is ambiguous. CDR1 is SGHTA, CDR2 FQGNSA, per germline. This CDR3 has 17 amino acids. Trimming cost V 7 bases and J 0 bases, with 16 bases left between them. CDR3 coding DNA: TGTGCCAGCACCGACCAGGTTTCCATCTCTGGGGCCAACGTCCTGACTTTC. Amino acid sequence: CASTDQVSISGANVLTF.

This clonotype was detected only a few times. The CDR3 protein is CSARGTGTSGSLTGELFF. Written as DNA, the CDR3 is TGCAGTGCTAGAGGGACCGGGACTAGCGGCTCCCTCACCGGGGAGCTGTTTTTT. The V and J genes are TRBV20-1 and TRBJ2-2, with 11 bases lining up with TRBD2. Germline V gene lookup returns CDR1 DFQATT and CDR2 SNEGSKA (reference sequence). Trimming took 1 base from V and 4 from J; bases not matched to a gene: 11. CDR3 length: 18 residues.

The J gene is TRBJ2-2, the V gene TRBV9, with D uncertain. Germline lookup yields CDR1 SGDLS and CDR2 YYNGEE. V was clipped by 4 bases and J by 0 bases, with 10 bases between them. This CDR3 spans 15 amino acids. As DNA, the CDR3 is TGTGCCAGCAGCCCCCTTGGTCCGAACACCGGGGAGCTGTTTTTT. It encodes CASSPLGPNTGELFF.

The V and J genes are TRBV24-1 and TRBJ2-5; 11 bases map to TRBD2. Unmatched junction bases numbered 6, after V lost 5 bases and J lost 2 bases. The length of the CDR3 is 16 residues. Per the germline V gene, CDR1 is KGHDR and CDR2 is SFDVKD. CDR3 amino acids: CATSGGLADPQETQYF. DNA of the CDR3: TGTGCCACCAGTGGGGGACTAGCGGACCCGCAAGAGACCCAGTACTTC.

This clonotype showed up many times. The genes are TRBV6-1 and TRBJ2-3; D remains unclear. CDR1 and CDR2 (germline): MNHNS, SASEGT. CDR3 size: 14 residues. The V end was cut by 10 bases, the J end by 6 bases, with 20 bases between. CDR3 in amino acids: CATRRPNRWDTQYF. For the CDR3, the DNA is TGTGCCACGCGGCGGCCCAATAGGTGGGATACGCAGTATTTT.

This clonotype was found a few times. CDR3 amino acids: CASSRRYREYNEQFF. The CDR3 nucleotides read TGTGCCAGCAGCCGACGGTATCGGGAATACAATGAGCAGTTCTTC. The rearrangement uses TRBV12-3 or TRBV12-4 and TRBJ2-1; possibly TRBD2 for D (5 bases). The CDR3 has 15 residues. V was cut by 6 bases and J by 4 bases, with 16 bases left in between.

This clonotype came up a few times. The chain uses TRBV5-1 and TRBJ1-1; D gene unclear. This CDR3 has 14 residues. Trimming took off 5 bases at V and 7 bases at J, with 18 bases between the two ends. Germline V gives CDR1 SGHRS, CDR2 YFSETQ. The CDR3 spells CASRVLDPTYEAFF. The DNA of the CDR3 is TGCGCCAGCAGGGTCCTAGACCCTACCTATGAAGCTTTCTTT.

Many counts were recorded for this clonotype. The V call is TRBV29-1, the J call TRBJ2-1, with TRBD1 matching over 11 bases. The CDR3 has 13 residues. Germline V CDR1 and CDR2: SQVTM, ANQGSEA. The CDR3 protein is CTTGTGGYNEQFF. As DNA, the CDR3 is TGCACGACCGGGACAGGGGGATACAATGAGCAGTTCTTC.

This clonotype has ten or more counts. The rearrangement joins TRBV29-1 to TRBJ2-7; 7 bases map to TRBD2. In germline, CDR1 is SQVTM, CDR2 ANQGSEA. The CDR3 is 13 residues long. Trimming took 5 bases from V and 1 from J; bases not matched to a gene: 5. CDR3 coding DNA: TGCAGCGTTCGCGGGAGAGCGTCCTACGAGCAGTACTTC. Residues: CSVRGRASYEQYF.

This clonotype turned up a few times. The CDR3 spells CASSIRGLAGAGNEQFF. DNA of the CDR3: TGTGCCAGCAGTATTAGAGGACTAGCGGGAGCCGGCAATGAGCAGTTCTTC. The rearrangement uses TRBV6-2 or TRBV6-3 and TRBJ2-1; 13 positions match TRBD2. The V gene end was trimmed by 5 bases and the J gene end by 6 bases; junction bases not matched to a gene: 10. This CDR3 has 17 amino acids. Germline lookup yields CDR1 MNHEY and CDR2 SVGEGT.

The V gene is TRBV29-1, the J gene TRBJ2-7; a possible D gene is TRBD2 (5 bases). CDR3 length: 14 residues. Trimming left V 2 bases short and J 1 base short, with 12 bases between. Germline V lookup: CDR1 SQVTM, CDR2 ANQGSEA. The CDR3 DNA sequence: TGCAGCGTTGAAAAGCGGACGGATTCCTACGAGCAGTACTTC. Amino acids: CSVEKRTDSYEQYF.